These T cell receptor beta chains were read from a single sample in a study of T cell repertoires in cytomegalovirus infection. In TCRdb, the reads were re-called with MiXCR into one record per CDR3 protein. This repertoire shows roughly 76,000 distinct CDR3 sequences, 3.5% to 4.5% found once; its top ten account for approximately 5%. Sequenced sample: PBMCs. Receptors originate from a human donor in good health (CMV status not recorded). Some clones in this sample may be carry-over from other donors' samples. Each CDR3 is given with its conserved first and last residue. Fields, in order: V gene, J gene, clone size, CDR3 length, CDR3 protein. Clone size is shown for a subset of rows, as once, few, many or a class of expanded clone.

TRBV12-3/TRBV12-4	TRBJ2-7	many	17	CASSPGGWGPSSYEQYF
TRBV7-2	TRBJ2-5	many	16	CASSLGIGRKQETQYF
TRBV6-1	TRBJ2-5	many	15	CASSSLGATLETQYF
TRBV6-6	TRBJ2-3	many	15	CASSIGPGGADTQYF
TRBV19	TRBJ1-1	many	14	CASSRDRGKAEAFF
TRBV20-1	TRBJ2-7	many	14	CSALAGGLAYEQYF
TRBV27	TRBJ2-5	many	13	CASSFRTEETQYF
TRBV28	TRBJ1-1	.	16	CASSLDGIGVYTEAFF
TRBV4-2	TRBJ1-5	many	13	CASSQDRVQPQHF
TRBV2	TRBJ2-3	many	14	CASQQGLGPDTQYF
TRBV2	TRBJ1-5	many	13	CASSGGVGQPQHF
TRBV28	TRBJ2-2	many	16	CASSSAGTVNTGELFF
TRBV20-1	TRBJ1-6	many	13	CSAMGLSNSPLHF
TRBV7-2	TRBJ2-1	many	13	CASSLTFNHEQFF
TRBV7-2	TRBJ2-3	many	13	CASSRDMTDTQYF
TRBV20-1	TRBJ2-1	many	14	CSAREKSSYNEQFF
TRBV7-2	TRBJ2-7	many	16	CASSLSQGQGSYEQYF
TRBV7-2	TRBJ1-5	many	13	CASSLRSNQPQHF
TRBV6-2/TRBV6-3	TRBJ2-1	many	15	CASSWEASSYNEQFF
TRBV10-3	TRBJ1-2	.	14	CAITVDGVGYGYTF
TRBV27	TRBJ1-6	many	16	CASSRLGRGYNSPLHF
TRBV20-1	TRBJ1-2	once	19	CSARENPTTGDLKDYGYTF
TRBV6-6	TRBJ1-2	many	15	CASSYPRPDFYGYTF
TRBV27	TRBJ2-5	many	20	CASSLSPFNNRGAEVETQYF